A few counts support the clone carrying this T cell receptor beta chain. Its target is not known. Repeated repertoire sampling spanned the course of chemoradiotherapy. Germline CDR1 reads MRHNA; CDR2 reads SNTAGT. This CDR3 is built from 15 residues. V trimming: 0 bases; J trimming: 5 bases; junction bases outside the gene matches: 1. This sample was taken from a study of chemoradiotherapy in HPV16-positive cancers. Notes on the study in general: HPV-specific T cells were functionally defined from only a couple of HPV16-positive patients. Non-HPV-specific T cells did not expand in tumors during treatment, whereas candidate HPV-specific clones and E7-related motifs did. In HPV16-positive patients, HPV-responsive T-cell expansion tracked better recurrence-free survival.

Libraries were prepared by immunoSEQ multiplex PCR; TCRdb keeps only in-frame clonotypes and omits some of them. Here the sample spans several thousand clones, roughly three quarters being singletons. This chain joins TRBV6-4 and TRBJ2-2, with 9 bases identical to TRBD2. The receptor was isolated from a human donor with HPV-associated anogenital cancer. The input for sequencing was tumor tissue, taken from a patient who underwent chemoradiotherapy. The CDR3, as DNA: TGTGCCAGCAGTGACTCTAGCGGGGGAACCGGGGAGCTGTTTTTT. Encoded protein: CASSDSSGGTGELFF.